What follows are 9 T cell receptor beta chains derived from one specimen sequenced in a study of OX40 agonist ivuxolimab in advanced cancers. The library came from the immunoSEQ multiplex PCR assay. This is the immuneACCESS table as TCRdb keeps it, with only in-frame sequences that have V and J called. A part of the clones is gone; compared with another copy, unresolved V genes explain less than half, and the rest is unexplained. Across this sample there are more than 50,000 clones, with roughly four fifths seen only once. The ten largest clones add up to about 0.73% of the sample. Sequenced here: CD4+ or CD8+ T cells sorted from blood, sampled in a trial of the OX40 agonist ivuxolimab. Receptor source: an adult with an advanced solid tumor such as melanoma, head and neck, liver or kidney cancer.

The chain is built from TRBV7-9 and TRBJ1-2, with D possibly TRBD1 on 6 matching bases. The germline gives CDR1 SEHNR, CDR2 FQNEAQ (reference sequence). V lost 5 bases and J lost 4, with 20 bases in between. The CDR3 sequence is 16 residues long. CDR3 DNA sequence: TGTGCCAGCAGCGTCACGTCCTCAGGGGCGACCTATGGCTACACCTTC. It codes for CASSVTSSGATYGYTF.

V and J are TRBV7-8 and TRBJ2-2, with 9 bases that match TRBD2. Unmatched junction bases numbered 1, after V lost 1 base and J lost 1 base. Germline loops: CDR1 SGHVS, CDR2 FQNEAQ. The CDR3 has 16 amino acids. The CDR3 bases are TGTGCCAGCAGCTTAGGAGCGGGGGGGAACACCGGGGAGCTGTTTTTT. Protein sequence: CASSLGAGGNTGELFF.

J is TRBJ1-2 and V is TRBV7-9; D perhaps matches TRBD1 (6 bases). The germline V and J ends were trimmed by 4 bases and 6 bases, with 6 bases remaining between them. This CDR3 is 11 amino acids long. Germline lookup yields CDR1 SEHNR and CDR2 FQNEAQ (reference sequence). CDR3 bases: TGTGCCAGCAGCTGGGACAATGGCTACACCTTC. Translation gives CASSWDNGYTF.

J is TRBJ1-1 and V is TRBV10-3; TRBD1 might be the D (6 bases). The CDR3 is 15 amino acids. V lost 2 bases, J lost 0 bases, and 10 bases lay in between. Looked up from germline, CDR1 is ENHRY and CDR2 is SYGVKD. CDR3 region: CAISEDRQMNTEAFF. The CDR3 bases are TGTGCCATCAGTGAGGACAGGCAGATGAACACTGAAGCTTTCTTT.

This clone was recorded only once. The chain is built from TRBV5-1 and TRBJ1-2; 9 bases line up with TRBD1. This CDR3 is 17 amino acids long. The V and J ends lost 0 bases and 1 base, in that order; junction bases with no gene match: 7. Germline lookup yields CDR1 SGHRS and CDR2 YFSETQ. Written as DNA, the CDR3 is TGCGCCAGCAGCTTGGCGGGACAGGGCCCTAATAACTATGGCTACACCTTC. Translating it yields CASSLAGQGPNNYGYTF.

This clone showed up just once. This chain connects TRBV18 to TRBJ2-3, with 11 bases that match TRBD2. The CDR3 runs to 17 residues. Germline lookup yields CDR1 KGHSH and CDR2 LQKENI. With V trimmed by 3 bases and J by 1 base, 6 bases remained unmatched. This CDR3 reads CASSPLTSGVGTDTQYF. The CDR3 DNA follows: TGTGCCAGCTCACCCTTGACTAGCGGGGTTGGCACAGATACGCAGTATTTT.

The chain uses TRBV5-1 and TRBJ1-5; TRBD1 might be the D (5 bases). The CDR3 has 16 residues. Per the germline V gene, CDR1 is SGHRS and CDR2 is YFSETQ. V lost 0 bases, J lost 2 bases, and 12 bases lay in between. The CDR3 loop reads CASSLEPPTGNQPQHF. CDR3 sequence (DNA): TGCGCCAGCAGCTTGGAGCCCCCGACAGGCAATCAGCCCCAGCATTTT. Full variable domain (remainder filled in from reference TRBV5-1 and TRBJ1-5): KAGVTQTPRYLIKTRGQQVTLSCSPISGHRSVSWYQQTPGQGLQFLFEYFSETQRNKGNFPGRFSGRQFSNSRSEMNVSTLELGDSALYLCASSLEPPTGNQPQHFGDGTRLSIL.

This clone turned up a few times. The chain carries TRBV2 and TRBJ1-5; 10 bases match TRBD1. This CDR3 has 14 residues. V lost 7 bases, J lost 4 bases, and 4 bases stayed unmatched. The germline gives CDR1 SNHLY, CDR2 FYNNEI. The CDR3 bases are TGTGCCAGCACCTGGACAGGGGGGAATCAGCCCCAGCATTTT. Its translation is CASTWTGGNQPQHF.

V is TRBV29-1 and J is TRBJ2-7; D remains unclear. This CDR3 has 11 amino acids. V was shortened by 4 bases and J by 3 bases, with 7 bases between the two germline ends. Germline CDR1 reads SQVTM; CDR2 reads ANQGSEA. DNA for the CDR3: TGCAGCGTTGTGACGGGCTACGAGCAGTACTTC. It encodes CSVVTGYEQYF.